The entry below describes one T cell receptor (beta chain). Source study methods: Reference gene primer amplification gave estimated nucleated cell counts. Measured with immunoSEQ multiplex PCR; TCRdb has only the in-frame clones, and not every one. That table furnishes V, J and clone size, whereas the DNA furnished D and trimming. This sample has about 210,000 clones, with 88% found just once. Germline lookup yields CDR1 LNHDA and CDR2 SQIVND (reference sequence). The V gene end was trimmed by 2 bases and the J gene end by 0 bases; junction bases not matched to a gene: 2. The CDR3 has 15 amino acids. This sample is part of a study of blood T cell repertoires in COVID-19. About the research overall: Material from acute and convalescent COVID-19 was sourced from the United States, Italy and Spain.

The sequence derives from a woman aged 40 to 50 with acute COVID-19. Material: PBMCs or T cells enriched from blood (not recorded which). The rearrangement uses TRBV19 and TRBJ1-1; 8 positions agree with TRBD1. CDR3 protein: CASSIQGAMNTEAFF. In DNA, the CDR3 is TGTGCCAGTAGTATACAGGGGGCGATGAACACTGAAGCTTTCTTT.